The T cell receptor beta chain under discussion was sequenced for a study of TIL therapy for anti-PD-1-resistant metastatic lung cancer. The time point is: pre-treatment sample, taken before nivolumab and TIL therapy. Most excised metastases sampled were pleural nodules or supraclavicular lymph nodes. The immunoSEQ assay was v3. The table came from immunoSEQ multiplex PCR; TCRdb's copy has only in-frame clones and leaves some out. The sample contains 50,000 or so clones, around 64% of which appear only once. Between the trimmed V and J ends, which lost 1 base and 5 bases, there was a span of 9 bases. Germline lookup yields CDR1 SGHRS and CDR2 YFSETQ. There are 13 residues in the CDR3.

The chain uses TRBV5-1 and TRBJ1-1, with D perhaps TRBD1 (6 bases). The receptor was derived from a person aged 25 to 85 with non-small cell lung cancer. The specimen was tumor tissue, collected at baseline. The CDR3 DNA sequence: TGCGCCAGCAGCTTGCAGGGGATGACTGAAGCTTTCTTT. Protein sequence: CASSLQGMTEAFF.